The 27 T cell receptor beta chains given below trace back to one sample, sequenced in a study of T cells in Graves' hyperthyroidism and ophthalmopathy. Researchers amplified the TCR beta CDR3 regions from RNA transcripts. During a first-round RT-PCR of the TCR CDR3, the HTBI primer set was used. From the multiplex PCR reads, TCRdb called clonotypes with MiXCR, one entry per CDR3 protein. Seen here are roughly 400,000 distinct CDR3 sequences, over 11% observed once, and the top ten hold approximately 29%. Sequencing was done on a sample of blood. These TCRs come from a man aged 50-60 years with Graves' ophthalmopathy.

This clonotype was recorded at least ten times. This rearrangement joins TRBV7-9 to TRBJ2-3, with 11 bases lining up with TRBD2. The CDR3 is 16 residues long. V dropped 7 bases and J dropped 2; count of bases not matched to a gene: 8. Germline V gene sequence: CDR1 SEHNR, CDR2 FQNEAQ (reference sequence). The CDR3 loop is CASTKEGLAATDTQYF. The CDR3 DNA is TGTGCCAGCACCAAGGAGGGACTAGCGGCCACAGATACGCAGTATTTT. Combining the CDR3 with reference TRBV7-9 and TRBJ2-3 gives the whole variable domain DTGVSQNPRHKITKRGQNVTFRCDPISEHNRLYWYRQTLGQGPEFLTYFQNEAQLEKSRLLSDRFSAERPKGSFSTLEIQRTEQGDSAMYLCASTKEGLAATDTQYFGPGTRLTVL.

This clonotype was observed many times. The V call is TRBV20-1, the J call TRBJ2-1; D is perhaps TRBD2 (7 bases). The V gene lost 3 bases and the J gene lost 5 bases, with 23 bases spanning the gap. Germline V gene data show CDR1 as DFQATT and CDR2 as SNEGSKA (reference sequence). This CDR3 region has 17 residues. The CDR3 nucleotides read TGCAGTGCTAGGGAGGGACTAATGGGGGCATGGGACAATGAGCAGTTCTTC. It yields the protein CSAREGLMGAWDNEQFF.

This clonotype was detected only a few times. The rearrangement joins TRBV28 to TRBJ2-5; 9 bases match TRBD2. The germline CDR1 and CDR2 sequences are MDHEN and SYDVKM. The CDR3 covers 16 residues. The V segment lost 2 bases and the J segment 2 bases; nucleotides outside the gene matches: 6. CDR3 sequence reads: CASSLGAGGGQETQYF. CDR3 in DNA: TGTGCCAGCAGTTTAGGCGCGGGGGGGGGACAAGAGACCCAGTACTTC.

This clonotype appeared a few times. V gene TRBV30 combines with J gene TRBJ2-3, with a possible D match to TRBD2 (5 bases). The CDR3 runs to 14 residues. The germline gives CDR1 GTSNPN, CDR2 SVGIG (reference sequence). The V end was cut by 0 bases, the J end by 4 bases, with 11 bases between. CDR3 nucleotide sequence: TGTGCCTGGAGTGTAACAGCGGTGTCAGATACGCAGTATTTT. Protein sequence: CAWSVTAVSDTQYF.

In the case of this clonotype: One end of the junction varies from germline; a read error may be responsible. The rearrangement uses TRBV20-1 and TRBJ1-3; no reliable D call. The CDR3 is made up of 13 amino acids. The germline gives CDR1 DFQATT, CDR2 SNEGSKA (reference sequence). CDR3 DNA sequence: TGCAGTGCTAGAGATCCCAGCGGAAACATCATATATTTT. It is translated as CSARDPSGNIIYF.

This clonotype has a count of ten or more. This chain uses TRBV2 with TRBJ1-1, with a possible D match to TRBD1 (5 bases). Trimming removed 0 bases from V and 5 bases from J, with 19 bases in between. Germline CDR1 and CDR2: SNHLY and FYNNEI. This CDR3 contains 17 residues. The CDR3 here is CASSEARPGSEGTEAFF. CDR3 in DNA: TGTGCCAGCAGTGAAGCGCGGCCAGGCTCCGAGGGGACTGAAGCTTTCTTT.

This clonotype was seen a handful of times. A much larger clone lies one base from this, so it may be a read error. The genes are TRBV28 and TRBJ1-2; tentative D call: TRBD1 (5 bases). Trimming stripped 7 bases from V and 3 bases from J, with 9 bases between. This CDR3 is 12 amino acids long. Germline CDR1 reads MDHEN; CDR2 reads SYDVKM. This CDR3 reads CASKGRHYGYTF. The CDR3 DNA is TGTGCCAGCAAGGGGCGACACTATGGCTACACCTTC.

The sample holds many counts of this clonotype. V usage is TRBV20-1 and J usage is TRBJ2-1; TRBD2 might be the D (6 bases). Germline V gene lookup returns CDR1 DFQATT and CDR2 SNEGSKA (reference sequence). The CDR3 is made up of 15 amino acids. V was trimmed by 1 base and J by 6 bases, leaving 16 bases between them. The CDR3 bases are TGCAGTGCTAGAGCTGGGACGGGAGCGGCCAATGAGCAGTTCTTC. Translation gives CSARAGTGAANEQFF.

This clonotype was seen many times. J is TRBJ2-7 and V is TRBV29-1; no clear D gene. The CDR3 consists of 15 residues. Looked up from germline, CDR1 is SQVTM and CDR2 is ANQGSEA. The V and J ends lost 6 bases and 2 bases respectively, with 20 bases between them. CDR3: CSVLLVWRSTYEQYF. CDR3 sequence (DNA): TGCAGCGTCCTTCTTGTCTGGCGGTCTACCTACGAGCAGTACTTC.

This clonotype was counted between two and nine times. The chain employs TRBV19 and TRBJ2-7, with D hard to call. CDR3 length: 15 residues. V was pared by 5 bases and J by 3 bases, with 17 bases between. The germline V gene encodes CDR1 LNHDA and CDR2 SQIVND (reference sequence). CDR3 in DNA: TGTGCCAGTAGTCCATCGGCGAGGACCCACTACGAGCAGTACTTC. It encodes CASSPSARTHYEQYF.

This clonotype was recorded many times. The genes are TRBV7-9 and TRBJ2-2, with D uncertain. The V end was cut by 1 base, the J end by 0 bases, with 6 bases between. The CDR3 runs 15 residues. CDR1 and CDR2 from the germline V gene are SEHNR and FQNEAQ (reference sequence). CDR3 region: CASSLDGTNTGELFF. The CDR3 DNA sequence: TGTGCCAGCAGCTTAGATGGAACGAACACCGGGGAGCTGTTTTTT.

This clonotype occurred many times. The rearrangement uses TRBV29-1 and TRBJ2-7; D unclear. This CDR3 comprises 12 residues. The germline gives CDR1 SQVTM, CDR2 ANQGSEA. V gave up 6 bases and J gave up 6 bases, with 15 bases separating them. CDR3 DNA sequence: TGCAGCGTCGGCGGCATTCCATCCGAGCAGTACTTC. Its translation: CSVGGIPSEQYF.

This clonotype was observed many times. The V gene is TRBV30, the J gene TRBJ1-5; 8 positions match TRBD1. V lost 2 bases to trimming and J lost 1 base; unmatched junction nucleotides: 7. Germline V gene lookup returns CDR1 GTSNPN and CDR2 SVGIG (reference sequence). The CDR3 covers 16 residues. Written as DNA, the CDR3 is TGTGCCTGGAGTTGGACAGGGACCCTAAGCAATCAGCCCCAGCATTTT. This encodes CAWSWTGTLSNQPQHF.

This clonotype showed up many times. The chain couples TRBV11-3 to TRBJ2-3; 9 bases line up with TRBD2. The length of the CDR3 is 16 residues. Germline CDR1 reads SGHNT; CDR2 reads YENEEA. With V trimmed by 6 bases and J by 0 bases, 7 bases remained unmatched. Here the CDR3 DNA reads TGTGCCAGCAGTCGCCCAGCGGGAGGAAGCACAGATACGCAGTATTTT. The encoded protein is CASSRPAGGSTDTQYF.

This clonotype was found a few times. V is TRBV24-1 and J is TRBJ2-3; the match to TRBD2 covers 12 bases. This CDR3 is built from 17 residues. V lost 3 bases to trimming and J lost 8 bases; unmatched junction nucleotides: 11. The germline V gene encodes CDR1 KGHDR and CDR2 SFDVKD. In DNA form, the CDR3 reads TGTGCCACCAGTGATATGACAGGACTAGCGGGACAGTTTACGCAGTATTTT. Encoded protein: CATSDMTGLAGQFTQYF.

The chain employs TRBV28 and TRBJ2-7; the match to TRBD2 covers 8 bases. V dropped 3 bases and J dropped 7; count of bases not matched to a gene: 14. There are 16 residues in the CDR3. Per germline, CDR1 MDHEN and CDR2 SYDVKM. The CDR3 DNA is TGTGCCAGCAGTTTTGGCAGCACCCTAGCGGGCGATGAGCAGTACTTC. Its protein is CASSFGSTLAGDEQYF.

This clonotype was seen ten or more times. The V call is TRBV11-3, the J call TRBJ2-3, with TRBD2 identical over 10 bases. This CDR3 is built from 20 residues. J was trimmed by 7 bases and V by 6 bases; bases with no gene match: 25. Germline CDR1 is SGHNT and CDR2 is YENEEA. CDR3 sequence: CASSSGRQELSGTKRHTQYF. In DNA form, the CDR3 reads TGTGCCAGCAGTAGCGGGAGGCAGGAGCTTAGCGGGACTAAACGACATACGCAGTATTTT.

This clonotype was counted many times. The chain employs TRBV7-2 and TRBJ2-3; 13 bases line up with TRBD2. Germline values: CDR1 SGHTA, CDR2 FQGNSA. Unmatched junction bases numbered 9, after V lost 5 bases and J lost 4 bases. The CDR3 covers 17 residues. The CDR3 coding sequence is TGTGCCAGCAGCGTACAACCGGGACTAGCGGGATCAGATACGCAGTATTTT. It encodes CASSVQPGLAGSDTQYF.

The V call is TRBV3-1, the J call TRBJ1-3; unclear D gene. The V gene lost 4 bases and the J gene lost 0 bases, with 10 bases spanning the gap. This CDR3 is built from 15 residues. Germline assignment: CDR1 LGHDT and CDR2 YNNKEL (reference sequence). The CDR3 protein is CASSLSFGSGNTIYF. CDR3 bases: TGTGCCAGCAGCCTATCCTTTGGCTCTGGAAACACCATATATTTT.

There are a few counts of this clonotype. The J gene is TRBJ2-1, the V gene TRBV28; TRBD1 might be the D (7 bases). The CDR3 has 12 amino acids. Germline CDR1 is MDHEN and CDR2 is SYDVKM. Trimming stripped 8 bases from V and 9 bases from J, with 14 bases between. The CDR3 spells CASVSGGSEQFF. The CDR3 DNA reads TGTGCCAGCGTATCAGGGGGGAGTGAGCAGTTCTTC.

The chain is built from TRBV12-5 and TRBJ2-5; tentatively, D is TRBD2 (6 bases). Germline V gene lookup returns CDR1 LGHNT and CDR2 FRNRAP. With 6 bases removed from V and 5 bases from J, the gap between germline ends came to 16 bases. The CDR3 length is 14 residues. For the CDR3, the DNA is TGTGCTAGTGGGCGTGGGACTGTGGAGGAGACCCAGTACTTC. Its translation is CASGRGTVEETQYF.

This clonotype was seen a handful of times. The gene calls are TRBV2 and TRBJ2-7; TRBD2 matches at 10 bases. The junction had 3 bases not matched to a gene; V was cut back by 1 base and J by 0 bases. CDR1 and CDR2 (germline): SNHLY, FYNNEI. The length of the CDR3 is 16 residues. The CDR3 sequence: CASSEEAGGLSYEQYF. CDR3 DNA: TGTGCCAGCAGTGAAGAAGCGGGAGGGCTCTCCTACGAGCAGTACTTC.

This clonotype was counted ten times or more. The chain joins TRBV6-1 to TRBJ2-1; 10 bases map to TRBD2. J gave up 4 bases and V 4 bases, and 10 bases lay outside the gene matches. Germline values: CDR1 MNHNS, CDR2 SASEGT. CDR3 size: 17 residues. The CDR3 here is CASSATTAGGRYNEQFF. Here the CDR3 DNA reads TGTGCCAGCAGTGCCACAACAGCGGGAGGGCGATACAATGAGCAGTTCTTC.

The chain recombines TRBV4-1 with TRBJ2-6, with D possibly being TRBD1 (6 bases). This CDR3 spans 18 amino acids. Per the germline V gene, CDR1 is MGHRA and CDR2 is YSYEKL. V was trimmed by 2 bases and J by 2 bases, leaving 16 bases between them. The CDR3 nucleotides are TGCGCCAGCAGCCAAATAGACAGGCCCGGGACTGGGGCCAACGTCCTGACTTTC. Its protein product is CASSQIDRPGTGANVLTF.

This clonotype was picked up a small number of times. The chain has TRBV7-9 and TRBJ1-1; D not certain. This CDR3 is 14 amino acids long. Germline-derived CDR1 and CDR2 are SEHNR and FQNEAQ (reference sequence). The germline V and J ends were trimmed by 5 bases and 1 base, with 11 bases remaining between them. The CDR3 spells CASSPGGQNTEAFF. The DNA of the CDR3 is TGTGCCAGCAGCCCCGGAGGGCAGAACACTGAAGCTTTCTTT.

At least ten counts were recorded for this clonotype. The chain employs TRBV18 and TRBJ1-1, with no clear D. V shed 3 bases and J shed 1 base, with 6 bases lying between them. CDR3 length: 13 residues. CDR1 is KGHSH, CDR2 LQKENI, per germline. The CDR3 nucleotides are TGTGCCAGCTCACCGGTGGCGAACACTGAAGCTTTCTTT. This sequence encodes CASSPVANTEAFF.

This clonotype was seen just once. With a much larger clone just one base away, this may be a read error. V and J are TRBV7-9 and TRBJ2-1; TRBD2 matches 10 bases. The CDR3 consists of 16 residues. Germline CDR1 and CDR2: SEHNR and FQNEAQ (reference sequence). The CDR3 DNA reads as TGTGCCAGCAGCACTACTAGCGGGGTAGGCTACAGTGAGCAGTTCTTC. Translating gives CASSTTSGVGYSEQFF.